This TCR beta chain appears in the sequencing data of a study of control samples from healthy donors and cancer patients (dated by TCRdb to the early 2020s). Including cysteine and phenylalanine, the CDR3 has 15 amino acids. Kept here is only the CDR3 DNA, which spans 45 bases and is read in frame from base 1. CDR1 and CDR2 were assigned from the germline V gene as SNHLY and FYNNEI. V is cut back by 3 bases and J by 3 bases, with 4 bases in the junction unmatched. Library construction relied on the immunoSEQ multiplex PCR assay. This immuneACCESS table, as held by TCRdb, lists in-frame sequences with V and J called but not all clones. Of the missing ones, under half trace to an unresolved V gene in checked studies; the others have no known cause. The sample records some 160,000 clones, about 89% of which are singletons. Of the sample, around 4.7% is held by the ten largest clones. As for this clone: This receptor's antigen is unknown. No per-base quality is available; no much larger clone lies one base away.

This TCR was recovered from a man aged 25 to 40 in good health. Sequencing was done on a sample of blood. The rearranged segments are TRBV2 and TRBJ2-2, and 7 bases in between align with TRBD2. The CDR3 in this case is CASSDNGGDTGELFF. The sequence in DNA is TGTGCCAGCAGTGATAATGGGGGGGACACCGGGGAGCTGTTTTTT.